These T cell receptor beta chains were read from a single sample in a study of blood T cell repertoires in COVID-19. Using immunoSEQ multiplex PCR, the repertoire was profiled, and TCRdb retains in-frame clones only, with some absent. This sample has about 190,000 clones, with approximately 91% found just once. Sequenced input: peripheral blood. Every receptor here comes from a woman aged 40 to 50 who had recovered from COVID-19. Both conserved end residues are part of each CDR3. D genes are given only for firm matches. Not every row has a clone size; where given, it reads once, few, many or a size class.

CDR3 length,V gene,clone size,J gene,D gene,CDR3 DNA,CDR3 protein
13,TRBV28,once,TRBJ1-2,.,TGTGCCAGCAGTTTGGGCAGGGACTATGGCTACACCTTC,CASSLGRDYGYTF
15,TRBV7-7,.,TRBJ2-1,TRBD2,TGTGCCAGCAGCTTATGGACTAGCGGGGGGGGTGAGCAGTTCTTC,CASSLWTSGGGEQFF
15,TRBV2,once,TRBJ1-5,TRBD1,TGTGCCAGCAGCGGACAGGGGTTGAGCAATCAGCCCCAGCATTTT,CASSGQGLSNQPQHF
13,TRBV6-5,once,TRBJ2-3,.,TGTGCCAGCAGGCCGGGACTCTCGGATACGCAGTATTTT,CASRPGLSDTQYF
16,TRBV28,.,TRBJ1-3,TRBD1,TGTGCCAGCAGTCAACAGACAGGGGACTCTGGAAACACCATATATTTT,CASSQQTGDSGNTIYF
17,TRBV7-9,.,TRBJ2-6,.,TGTGCCAGCAGCTTCCGAGCAGGCCGCTCTGGGGCCAACGTCCTGACTTTC,CASSFRAGRSGANVLTF
16,TRBV19,.,TRBJ1-1,.,TGTGCCAGTAAGAGTTGGGCGGACAGTCGGAGCACTGAAGCTTTCTTT,CASKSWADSRSTEAFF
14,TRBV5-1,.,TRBJ1-5,.,TGCGCCAGCAGCTTGGGGGCGACACATGAGCCCCAGCATTTT,CASSLGATHEPQHF
14,TRBV30,few,TRBJ2-3,.,TGTGCCTGGAGTGTCGGAGGGGTCACAGATACGCAGTATTTT,CAWSVGGVTDTQYF
15,TRBV30,.,TRBJ1-2,.,TGTGCCTGGAGCGAACTTGATAGGGGCTCATTAAGTCATACCTTC,CAWSELDRGSLSHTF
16,TRBV5-1,.,TRBJ2-1,TRBD1,TGCGCCAGCAGCCGAGCCCGGGACAGGGCGGGCAATGAGCAGTTCTTC,CASSRARDRAGNEQFF
13,TRBV30,.,TRBJ1-1,.,TGTGCCTGGAATAAACGGTGGAACACTGAAGCTTTCTTT,CAWNKRWNTEAFF
15,TRBV30,.,TRBJ2-1,TRBD2,TGTGCCTGGAGTGGTGGGAGGGCCTCCTACAATGAGCAGTTCTTC,CAWSGGRASYNEQFF
15,TRBV5-4,.,TRBJ2-3,.,TGTGCCAGCAGCTTGCGGGGTCTGGGAGCAGATACGCAGTATTTT,CASSLRGLGADTQYF
15,TRBV3-1/TRBV3-2,.,TRBJ2-1,TRBD2,TGTGCCAGCAGCCCATTAGCGGGAGAATTCCATGAGCAGTTCTTC,CASSPLAGEFHEQFF
14,TRBV19,once,TRBJ1-2,.,TGTGCCAGTAGTATTGGGGGACACTTCTATGGCTACACCTTC,CASSIGGHFYGYTF
17,TRBV18,few,TRBJ1-5,TRBD1,TGTGCCAGCTCCCGCAATGGAGGGGGCGTAGGCAATCAGCCCCAGCATTTT,CASSRNGGGVGNQPQHF
13,TRBV7-8,.,TRBJ1-2,TRBD1,TGTGCCAGCAGCACAAGGACAGGGTCGGGCTACACCTTC,CASSTRTGSGYTF
16,TRBV19,.,TRBJ2-1,TRBD2,TGTGCCAGTAGTCCAAATCCCAGCGGGGTATACAATGAGCAGTTCTTC,CASSPNPSGVYNEQFF
13,TRBV24-1,.,TRBJ1-1,.,TGTGCCACCAGTGATTCTATGAACACTGAAGCTTTCTTT,CATSDSMNTEAFF
12,TRBV12-3/TRBV12-4,.,TRBJ2-2,.,TGTGCCAGCAGATATAACACCGGGGAGCTGTTTTTT,CASRYNTGELFF
16,TRBV3-1/TRBV3-2,.,TRBJ2-1,.,TGTGCCAGCAGCCCCTTTGAAGAGGACACCTACAATGAGCAGTTCTTC,CASSPFEEDTYNEQFF
17,TRBV4-3,.,TRBJ1-2,.,TGCGCCAGCAGCCAAGATGTGCGGACAGTGGCTAACTATGGCTACACCTTC,CASSQDVRTVANYGYTF
14,TRBV27,.,TRBJ1-2,.,TGTGCCAGCAGTTTCGCGTACCCCGCGGAGGGCTACACCTTC,CASSFAYPAEGYTF
15,TRBV4-3,once,TRBJ2-7,.,TGCGCCAGCAGCCCCCAGGCTACAGTTTCCTACGAGCAGTACTTC,CASSPQATVSYEQYF
14,TRBV30,.,TRBJ1-2,.,TGTGCCTGGAGTAGAACAGGGCTTAACTATGGCTACACCTTC,CAWSRTGLNYGYTF
16,TRBV15,.,TRBJ2-5,TRBD1,TGTGCCACCAGCCGGACGACAGGGAGTTCCCAAGAGACCCAGTACTTC,CATSRTTGSSQETQYF
14,TRBV18,.,TRBJ2-7,TRBD1,TGTGCCAGCTCGTATGGGACAGGGAGCTACGAGCAGTACTTC,CASSYGTGSYEQYF
15,TRBV9,.,TRBJ1-5,.,TGTGCCAGCAGCGTAGGGACAGACATCAATCAGCCCCAGCATTTT,CASSVGTDINQPQHF
13,TRBV28,.,TRBJ1-2,.,TGTGCCAGCGGCGGCGGAGGGAACTATGGCTACACCTTC,CASGGGGNYGYTF
14,TRBV3-1/TRBV3-2,.,TRBJ1-1,.,TGTGCCAGCAGCCCTATAGGGGGGGGCACTGAAGCTTTCTTT,CASSPIGGGTEAFF
15,TRBV19,.,TRBJ2-2,.,TGTGCCAGTAGTATGAGGCGGGCTTTGACCGGGGAGCTGTTTTTT,CASSMRRALTGELFF
11,TRBV11-3,once,TRBJ2-1,.,TGTGCCAGCAGCGCCCGGGGTGAGCAGTTCTTC,CASSARGEQFF
13,TRBV27,.,TRBJ2-5,.,TGTGCCAGCAGGTTGGGCCGGAGGGAGACCCAGTACTTC,CASRLGRRETQYF
15,TRBV3-1/TRBV3-2,.,TRBJ2-2,.,TGTGCCAGCAGCCCGATCTCTGGTGCGACCGGGGAGCTGTTTTTT,CASSPISGATGELFF
15,TRBV28,few,TRBJ1-1,TRBD1,TGTGCCAGCAGTCCTGGGGACAGGATAGACACTGAAGCTTTCTTT,CASSPGDRIDTEAFF
13,TRBV28,once,TRBJ1-1,.,TGTGCCAGCAGAAGACGGGAGAACACTGAAGCTTTCTTT,CASRRRENTEAFF
21,TRBV24-1,.,TRBJ2-3,TRBD2,TGTGCCACCAGTGATTCGCCGGGTGAAGCGGGAGCGGGGCCTAGCACAGATACGCAGTATTTT,CATSDSPGEAGAGPSTDTQYF
17,TRBV18,once,TRBJ1-2,TRBD1,TGTGCCAGCTCACCCAGGACAGGGGACCTACCTAACTATGGCTACACCTTC,CASSPRTGDLPNYGYTF
16,TRBV9,.,TRBJ2-5,.,TGTGCCAGCAGCGTAGGCACAGGGATGTACCAAGAGACCCAGTACTTC,CASSVGTGMYQETQYF
16,TRBV7-2,.,TRBJ2-7,TRBD2,TGTGCCAGCAGCTTAGCCGGCAGCGGGAACTCCTACGAGCAGTACTTC,CASSLAGSGNSYEQYF